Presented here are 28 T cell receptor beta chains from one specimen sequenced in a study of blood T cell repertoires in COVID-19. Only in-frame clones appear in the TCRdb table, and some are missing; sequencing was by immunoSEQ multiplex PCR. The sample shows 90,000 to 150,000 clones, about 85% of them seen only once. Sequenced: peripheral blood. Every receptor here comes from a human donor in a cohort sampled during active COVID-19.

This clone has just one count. CDR3 nucleotides: TGTGCCAGCAGTCGGGGAACTTTCACTGAAGCTTTCTTT. Its translation: CASSRGTFTEAFF. The rearrangement uses TRBV6-5 and TRBJ1-1; D call uncertain. The germline V and J ends were trimmed by 5 bases and 4 bases, with 11 bases remaining between them. The CDR3 covers 13 residues. Germline V gene data show CDR1 as MNHEY and CDR2 as SVGAGI.

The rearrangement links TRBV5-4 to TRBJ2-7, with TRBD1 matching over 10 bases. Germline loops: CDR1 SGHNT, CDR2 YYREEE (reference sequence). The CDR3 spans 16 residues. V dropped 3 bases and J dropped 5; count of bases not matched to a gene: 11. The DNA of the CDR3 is TGTGCCAGCAGCTCCCTTGAGACAGGGGGCAGGGACGAGCAGTACTTC. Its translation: CASSSLETGGRDEQYF.

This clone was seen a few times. CDR3 amino acids: CASSLGGQGPNMETQYF. The DNA of the CDR3 is TGCGCCAGCAGCTTGGGCGGACAGGGCCCCAACATGGAGACCCAGTACTTC. The rearrangement uses TRBV5-1 and TRBJ2-5; 8 bases map to TRBD1. The CDR3 loop spans 17 amino acids. V trimming: 0 bases; J trimming: 5 bases; junction bases outside the gene matches: 12. CDR1 is SGHRS and CDR2 is YFSETQ in the germline V gene.

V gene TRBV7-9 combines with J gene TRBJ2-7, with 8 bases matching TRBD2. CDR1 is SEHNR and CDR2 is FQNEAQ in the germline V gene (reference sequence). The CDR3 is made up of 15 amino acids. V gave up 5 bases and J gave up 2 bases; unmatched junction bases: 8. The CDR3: CASSALAGLPYEQYF. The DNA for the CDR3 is TGTGCCAGCAGCGCTCTAGCGGGCCTTCCCTACGAGCAGTACTTC.

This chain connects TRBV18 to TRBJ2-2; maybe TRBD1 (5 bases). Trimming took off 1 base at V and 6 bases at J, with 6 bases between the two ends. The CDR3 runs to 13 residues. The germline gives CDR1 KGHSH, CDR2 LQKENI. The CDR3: CASSPQGSGELFF. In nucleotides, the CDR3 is TGTGCCAGCTCACCACAGGGGTCCGGGGAGCTGTTTTTT.

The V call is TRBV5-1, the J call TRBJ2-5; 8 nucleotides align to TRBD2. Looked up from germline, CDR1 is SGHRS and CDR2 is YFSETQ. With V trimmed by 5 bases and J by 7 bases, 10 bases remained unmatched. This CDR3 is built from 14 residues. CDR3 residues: CASSPGGDGGTQYF. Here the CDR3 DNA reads TGCGCCAGCAGTCCCGGGGGGGACGGAGGGACCCAGTACTTC.

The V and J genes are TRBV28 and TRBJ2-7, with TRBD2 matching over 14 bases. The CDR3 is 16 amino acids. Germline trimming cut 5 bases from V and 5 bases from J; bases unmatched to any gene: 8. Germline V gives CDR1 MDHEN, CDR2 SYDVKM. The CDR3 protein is CASSETSGRVRHEQYF. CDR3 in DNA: TGTGCCAGCAGTGAGACTAGCGGGAGGGTTCGGCACGAGCAGTACTTC.

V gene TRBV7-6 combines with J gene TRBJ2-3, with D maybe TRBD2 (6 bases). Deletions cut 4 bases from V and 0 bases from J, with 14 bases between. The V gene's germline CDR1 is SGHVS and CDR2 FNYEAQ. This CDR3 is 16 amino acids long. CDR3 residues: CASSWPTSASTDTQYF. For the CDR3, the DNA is TGTGCCAGCAGCTGGCCGACTAGTGCGAGCACAGATACGCAGTATTTT.

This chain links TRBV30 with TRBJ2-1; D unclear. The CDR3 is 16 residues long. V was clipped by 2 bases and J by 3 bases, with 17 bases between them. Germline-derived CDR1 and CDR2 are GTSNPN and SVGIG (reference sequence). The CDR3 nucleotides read TGTGCCTGGAGTACTCCAACGTCCACGAACTACAATGAGCAGTTCTTC. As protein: CAWSTPTSTNYNEQFF. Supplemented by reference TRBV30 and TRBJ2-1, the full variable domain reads SQTIHQWPATLVQPVGSPLSLECTVEGTSNPNLYWYRQAAGRGLQLLFYSVGIGQISSEVPQNLSASRPQDRQFILSSKKLLLSDSGFYLCAWSTPTSTNYNEQFFGPGTRLTVL.

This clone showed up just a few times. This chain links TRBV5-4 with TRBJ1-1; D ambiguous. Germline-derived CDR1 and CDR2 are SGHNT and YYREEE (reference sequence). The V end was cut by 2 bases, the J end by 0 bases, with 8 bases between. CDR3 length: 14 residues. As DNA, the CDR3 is TGTGCCAGCAGCTTCGAGAGAATGAACACTGAAGCTTTCTTT. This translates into CASSFERMNTEAFF.

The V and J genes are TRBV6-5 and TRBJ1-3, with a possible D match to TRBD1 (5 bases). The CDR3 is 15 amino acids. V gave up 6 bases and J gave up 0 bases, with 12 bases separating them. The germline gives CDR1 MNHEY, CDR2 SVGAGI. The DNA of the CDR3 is TGTGCCAGCAGGGGGCTGTCGCACTCTGGAAACACCATATATTTT. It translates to CASRGLSHSGNTIYF.

The CDR3 DNA is TGCAGCGTTGAGGGACTAGCGGGAGGTCCTAGCACAGATACGCAGTATTTT. This sequence encodes CSVEGLAGGPSTDTQYF. V is TRBV29-1 and J is TRBJ2-3, with 15 bases aligning to TRBD2. Trimming removed 3 bases from V and 0 bases from J; junction bases left unmatched: 4. The CDR3 contains 17 residues. Germline CDR1 and CDR2: SQVTM and ANQGSEA.

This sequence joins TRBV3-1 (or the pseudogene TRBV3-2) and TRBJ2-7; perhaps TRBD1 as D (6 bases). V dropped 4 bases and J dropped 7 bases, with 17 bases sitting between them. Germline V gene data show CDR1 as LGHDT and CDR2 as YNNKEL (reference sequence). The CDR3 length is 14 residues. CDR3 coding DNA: TGTGCCAGCAGCCGCGACAGGACCCGAGATGAGCAGTACTTC. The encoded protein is CASSRDRTRDEQYF.

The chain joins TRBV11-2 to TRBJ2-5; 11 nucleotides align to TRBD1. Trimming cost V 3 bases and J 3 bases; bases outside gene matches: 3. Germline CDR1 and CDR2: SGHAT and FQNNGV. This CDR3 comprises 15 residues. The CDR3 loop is CASSFRTGGKETQYF. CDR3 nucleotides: TGTGCCAGCAGCTTTCGGACAGGGGGCAAAGAGACCCAGTACTTC. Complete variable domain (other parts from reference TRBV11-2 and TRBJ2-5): EAGVAQSPRYKIIEKRQSVAFWCNPISGHATLYWYQQILGQGPKLLIQFQNNGVVDDSQLPKDRFSAERLKGVDSTLKIQPAKLEDSAVYLCASSFRTGGKETQYFGPGTRLLVL.

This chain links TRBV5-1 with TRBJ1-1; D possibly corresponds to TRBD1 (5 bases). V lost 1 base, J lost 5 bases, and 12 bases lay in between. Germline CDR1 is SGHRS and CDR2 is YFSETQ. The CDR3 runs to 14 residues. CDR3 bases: TGCGCCAGCAGCTTGACGGGGGAGGGAACTGAAGCTTTCTTT. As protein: CASSLTGEGTEAFF.

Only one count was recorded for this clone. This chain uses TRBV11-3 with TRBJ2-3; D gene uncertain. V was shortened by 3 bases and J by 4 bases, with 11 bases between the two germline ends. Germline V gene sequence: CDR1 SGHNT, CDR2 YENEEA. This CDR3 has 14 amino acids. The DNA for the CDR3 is TGTGCCAGCAGCTTGATACAGTCCTCAGATACGCAGTATTTT. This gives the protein CASSLIQSSDTQYF.

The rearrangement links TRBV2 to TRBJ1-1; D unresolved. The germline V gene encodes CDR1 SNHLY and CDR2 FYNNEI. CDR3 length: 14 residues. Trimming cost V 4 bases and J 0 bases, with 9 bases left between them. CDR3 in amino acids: CASSAREMNTEAFF. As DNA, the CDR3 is TGTGCCAGCAGTGCGAGGGAAATGAACACTGAAGCTTTCTTT. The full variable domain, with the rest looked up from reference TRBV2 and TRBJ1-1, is EPEVTQTPSHQVTQMGQEVILRCVPISNHLYFYWYRQILGQKVEFLVSFYNNEISEKSEIFDDQFSVERPDGSNFTLKIRSTKLEDSAMYFCASSAREMNTEAFFGQGTRLTVV.

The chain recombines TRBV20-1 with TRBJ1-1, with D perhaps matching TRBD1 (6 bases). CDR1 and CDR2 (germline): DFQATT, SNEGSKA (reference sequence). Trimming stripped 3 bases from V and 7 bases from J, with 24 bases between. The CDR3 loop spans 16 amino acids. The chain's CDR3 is CSASTTSQGGFGEAFF. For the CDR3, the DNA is TGCAGTGCTAGTACCACGTCACAGGGTGGGTTTGGTGAAGCTTTCTTT.

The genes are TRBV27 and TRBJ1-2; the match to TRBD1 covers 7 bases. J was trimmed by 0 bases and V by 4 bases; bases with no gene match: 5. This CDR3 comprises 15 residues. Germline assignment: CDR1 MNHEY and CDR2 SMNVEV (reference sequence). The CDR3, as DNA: TGTGCCAGCAGTTCGGGACAGATATCTAACTATGGCTACACCTTC. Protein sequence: CASSSGQISNYGYTF.

This CDR3 is CASSYSRVEETQYF. In DNA, the CDR3 is TGTGCCAGCAGTTACTCGAGAGTAGAAGAGACCCAGTACTTC. V and J are TRBV6-6 and TRBJ2-5; no firm D call. The CDR3 has 14 amino acids. Per the germline V gene, CDR1 is MNHNY and CDR2 is SVGAGI (reference sequence). V was trimmed by 0 bases and J by 3 bases, leaving 8 bases between them.

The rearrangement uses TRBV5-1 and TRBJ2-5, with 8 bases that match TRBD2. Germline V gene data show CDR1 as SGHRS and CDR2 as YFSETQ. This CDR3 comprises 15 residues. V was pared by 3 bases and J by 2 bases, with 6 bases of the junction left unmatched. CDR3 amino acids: CASSSLAAYQETQYF. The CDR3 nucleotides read TGCGCCAGCAGCTCACTAGCGGCTTATCAAGAGACCCAGTACTTC.

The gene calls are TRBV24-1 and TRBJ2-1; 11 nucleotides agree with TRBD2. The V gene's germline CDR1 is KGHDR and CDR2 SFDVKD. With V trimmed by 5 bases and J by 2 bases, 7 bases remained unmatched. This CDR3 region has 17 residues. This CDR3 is CATSGTSGSGTYNEQFF. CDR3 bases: TGTGCCACCAGTGGAACTAGCGGGAGTGGGACCTACAATGAGCAGTTCTTC.

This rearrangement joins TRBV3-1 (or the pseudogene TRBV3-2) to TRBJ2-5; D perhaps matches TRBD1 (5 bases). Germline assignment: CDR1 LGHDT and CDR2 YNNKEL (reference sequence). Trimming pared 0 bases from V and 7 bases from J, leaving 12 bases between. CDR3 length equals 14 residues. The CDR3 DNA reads TGTGCCAGCAGCCAAGATAAGGGGTGGGGGACCCAGTACTTC. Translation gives CASSQDKGWGTQYF.

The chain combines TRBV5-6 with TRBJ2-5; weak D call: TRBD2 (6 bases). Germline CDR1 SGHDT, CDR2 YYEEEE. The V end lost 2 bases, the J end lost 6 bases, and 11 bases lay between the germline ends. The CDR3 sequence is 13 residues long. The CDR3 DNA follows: TGTGCCAGCAGCTTACCGGCGGGGAAGACCCAGTACTTC. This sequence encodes CASSLPAGKTQYF.

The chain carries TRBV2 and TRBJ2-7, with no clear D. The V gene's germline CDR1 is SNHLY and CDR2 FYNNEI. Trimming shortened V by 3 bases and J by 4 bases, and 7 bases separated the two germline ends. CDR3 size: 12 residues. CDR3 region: CASSDEAYEQYF. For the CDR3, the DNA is TGTGCCAGCAGTGATGAGGCGTACGAGCAGTACTTC.

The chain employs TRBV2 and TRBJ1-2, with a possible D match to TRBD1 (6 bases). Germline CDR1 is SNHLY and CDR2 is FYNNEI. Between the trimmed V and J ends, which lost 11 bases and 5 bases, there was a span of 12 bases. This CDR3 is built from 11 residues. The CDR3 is CAGHRDYGYTF. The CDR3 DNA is TGTGCCGGTCACAGGGATTATGGCTACACCTTC.

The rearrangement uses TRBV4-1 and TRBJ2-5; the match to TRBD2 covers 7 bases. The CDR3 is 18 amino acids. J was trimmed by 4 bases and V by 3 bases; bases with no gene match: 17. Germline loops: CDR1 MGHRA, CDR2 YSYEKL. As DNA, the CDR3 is TGCGCCAGCAGCCATCTAGGGGAGGGGCCCTCGGTGAGAGAGACCCAGTACTTC. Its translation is CASSHLGEGPSVRETQYF.

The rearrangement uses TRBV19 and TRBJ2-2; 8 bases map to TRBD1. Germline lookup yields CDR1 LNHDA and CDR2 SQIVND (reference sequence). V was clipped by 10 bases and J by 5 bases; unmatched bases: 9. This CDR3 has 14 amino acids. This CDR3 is CATRTGLLTGELFF. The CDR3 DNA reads TGTGCCACACGGACAGGGCTTCTTACCGGGGAGCTGTTTTTT.